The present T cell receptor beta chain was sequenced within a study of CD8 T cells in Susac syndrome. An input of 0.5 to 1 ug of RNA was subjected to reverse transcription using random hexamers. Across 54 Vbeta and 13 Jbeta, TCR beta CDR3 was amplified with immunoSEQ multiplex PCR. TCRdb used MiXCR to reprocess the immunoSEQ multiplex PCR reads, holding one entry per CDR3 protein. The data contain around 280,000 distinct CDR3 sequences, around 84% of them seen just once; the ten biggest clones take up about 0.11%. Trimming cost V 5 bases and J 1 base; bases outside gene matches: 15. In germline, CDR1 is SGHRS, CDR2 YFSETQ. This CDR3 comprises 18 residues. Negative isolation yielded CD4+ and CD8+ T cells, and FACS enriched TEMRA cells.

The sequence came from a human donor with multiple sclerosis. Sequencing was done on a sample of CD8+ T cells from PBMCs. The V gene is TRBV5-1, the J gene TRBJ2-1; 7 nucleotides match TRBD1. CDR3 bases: TGCGCCAGCAGGGGGACAGTTCAAGATGAGATATCCTACAATGAGCAGTTCTTC. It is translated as CASRGTVQDEISYNEQFF.